Each of the 23 T cell receptor beta chains below was sequenced from the same sample in a study of blood T cell repertoires in COVID-19 (TCRdb year 2020). Preparation of the library involved the immunoSEQ multiplex PCR assay. What TCRdb holds here is the immuneACCESS table cut down to in-frame rearrangements. Part of the clones is not present; checked against another copy, under half of the missing clones reflect an unresolved V gene, and the others are unexplained. This sample gives 250,000 to 350,000 clones in total; over 75% of them show up just once. About 7.8% of the sample comes from the top ten. Sequencing input: peripheral blood. Receptors originate from a woman in her forties or fifties who had recovered from COVID-19.

This clone was counted a few times. V and J are TRBV4-1 and TRBJ2-1; 10 bases line up with TRBD2. Germline V gives CDR1 MGHRA, CDR2 YSYEKL. The CDR3 is 19 residues long. Losses at the gene ends were 4 bases for V and 7 bases for J; bases not matched to a gene: 19. CDR3 bases: TGCGCCAGCAGCCCCTTGTGGAGCGGGAGGGGCTCGGTAGGGAATGAGCAGTTCTTC. This gives the protein CASSPLWSGRGSVGNEQFF.

The V gene is TRBV5-1, the J gene TRBJ1-1, with D possibly being TRBD1 (6 bases). V shed 4 bases and J shed 3 bases, with 13 bases lying between them. The CDR3 extends over 14 amino acids. From germline, CDR1 is SGHRS and CDR2 YFSETQ. CDR3 residues: CASSKGDGDTEAFF. In DNA form, the CDR3 reads TGCGCCAGCAGCAAGGGGGATGGGGACACTGAAGCTTTCTTT.

Worth noting for this clone: Other DNA sequences in this specimen translate into the identical CDR3. The J gene is TRBJ1-1, the V gene TRBV5-1, with D hard to call. Germline lookup yields CDR1 SGHRS and CDR2 YFSETQ. The V gene lost 0 bases and the J gene lost 2 bases, with 5 bases spanning the gap. CDR3 length: 13 residues. The CDR3 DNA reads TGCGCCAGCAGCTTGGGTACAAACACTGAAGCTTTCTTT. Translating it yields CASSLGTNTEAFF.

The J gene is TRBJ2-4, the V gene TRBV12-3 or TRBV12-4, with TRBD1 identical over 7 bases. J gave up 4 bases and V 5 bases, and 2 bases lay outside the gene matches. This CDR3 region has 13 residues. The CDR3 sequence: CASSRDSKNIQYF. The CDR3, as DNA: TGTGCCAGCAGTCGGGACAGTAAAAACATTCAGTACTTC.

This chain uses TRBV10-2 with TRBJ2-7, with TRBD1 matching over 8 bases. The germline V gene encodes CDR1 WSHSY and CDR2 SAAADI. The junction had 6 bases not matched to a gene; V was cut back by 8 bases and J by 3 bases. This CDR3 has 13 residues. CDR3 region: CASSGTGYYEQYF. As DNA, the CDR3 is TGCGCCAGCTCCGGGACAGGTTACTACGAGCAGTACTTC.

The rearrangement uses TRBV2 and TRBJ1-5; 8 bases fit TRBD1. This CDR3 is built from 16 residues. Trimming removed 3 bases from V and 3 bases from J; junction bases left unmatched: 7. Per the germline V gene, CDR1 is SNHLY and CDR2 is FYNNEI. CDR3 in DNA: TGTGCCAGCAGTGAGATTACAGGGGGATCCAATCAGCCCCAGCATTTT. Amino acid sequence: CASSEITGGSNQPQHF.

The chain uses TRBV3-1 (or the pseudogene TRBV3-2) and TRBJ1-2; TRBD1 is a possible D gene (5 bases). From germline, CDR1 is LGHDT and CDR2 YNNKEL (reference sequence). There are 11 residues in the CDR3. Between the trimmed V and J ends, which lost 9 bases and 7 bases, there was a span of 12 bases. The CDR3 spells CASTGGGGYTF. In nucleotides, the CDR3 is TGTGCCAGTACGGGGGGAGGTGGCTACACCTTC.

This chain uses TRBV14 with TRBJ1-5; 9 bases fit TRBD1. Germline values: CDR1 SGHDN, CDR2 FVKESK. The CDR3 runs to 15 residues. J was trimmed by 5 bases and V by 6 bases; bases with no gene match: 8. CDR3 DNA: TGTGCCAGCAGTCCCGACAGGGGGGAGGATCAGCCCCAGCATTTT. This codes for CASSPDRGEDQPQHF.

The rearrangement links TRBV19 to TRBJ2-1, with 13 bases identical to TRBD2. This CDR3 has 15 residues. CDR1 is LNHDA, CDR2 SQIVND, per germline (reference sequence). Trimming removed 6 bases from V and 4 bases from J; junction bases left unmatched: 3. The CDR3 DNA is TGTGCCAGTAGGACTAGCGGGAGGAGGTACAATGAGCAGTTCTTC. Translation: CASRTSGRRYNEQFF. Using reference TRBV19 and TRBJ2-1 for the parts outside the CDR3, the full variable domain is DGGITQSPKYLFRKEGQNVTLSCEQNLNHDAMYWYRQDPGQGLRLIYYSQIVNDFQKGDIAEGYSVSREKKESFPLTVTSAQKNPTAFYLCASRTSGRRYNEQFFGPGTRLTVL.

The chain combines TRBV5-4 with TRBJ2-1, with a tentative D call TRBD1 (5 bases). V lost 0 bases and J 6 bases, leaving 13 bases between the germline ends. This CDR3 has 15 residues. CDR1 is SGHNT and CDR2 is YYREEE in the germline V gene (reference sequence). CDR3 bases: TGTGCCAGCAGCTTGGGGCAGGGCTCATTCAATGAGCAGTTCTTC. Its protein is CASSLGQGSFNEQFF.

Only a few counts were recorded for this clone. V is TRBV7-3 and J is TRBJ2-3; no clear D gene. CDR3 size: 13 residues. From germline, CDR1 is SGHTA and CDR2 FQGTGA. V dropped 4 bases and J dropped 4 bases, with 9 bases sitting between them. The CDR3 loop is CASSSRGPDTQYF. CDR3 nucleotide sequence: TGTGCCAGCAGCTCGCGAGGTCCAGATACGCAGTATTTT.

This clone was found a few times. The chain couples TRBV5-1 to TRBJ1-2; tentative D call: TRBD1 (6 bases). This CDR3 has 13 residues. Germline V CDR1 and CDR2: SGHRS, YFSETQ. Trimming cost V 4 bases and J 8 bases, with 15 bases left between them. In nucleotides, the CDR3 is TGCGCCAGCAGCCCCAGCGGAAGGGGGGGCTACACCTTC. This gives the protein CASSPSGRGGYTF.

The gene calls are TRBV30 and TRBJ2-7, with D unclear. Germline CDR1 and CDR2: GTSNPN and SVGIG (reference sequence). Trimming took 2 bases from V and 6 from J, leaving 8 bases between them. The length of the CDR3 is 11 residues. CDR3: CAWSLRSEQYF. CDR3 nucleotides: TGTGCCTGGAGTCTGAGAAGCGAGCAGTACTTC.

The chain recombines TRBV29-1 with TRBJ1-2; D remains unclear. This CDR3 spans 11 amino acids. Trimming left V 2 bases short and J 8 bases short, with 9 bases between. Germline loops: CDR1 SQVTM, CDR2 ANQGSEA. In DNA form, the CDR3 reads TGCAGCGTTGAACAGCGTGCCGGCTACACCTTC. It yields the protein CSVEQRAGYTF. Using reference TRBV29-1 and TRBJ1-2 for the parts outside the CDR3, the full variable domain is SAVISQKPSRDICQRGTSLTIQCQVDSQVTMMFWYRQQPGQSLTLIATANQGSEATYESGFVIDKFPISRPNLTFSTLTVSNMSPEDSSIYLCSVEQRAGYTFGSGTRLTVV.

To note about this clone: Sequence at one end of the junction differs from germline and may be a read error. V usage is TRBV28 and J usage is TRBJ1-2; D not resolved. The CDR3 is made up of 14 amino acids. Germline CDR1 reads MDHEN; CDR2 reads SYDVKM. CDR3 protein: CASSPGLRWYGYIF. Here the CDR3 DNA reads TGTGCCAGCAGTCCCGGACTGAGATGGTATGGCTACATCTTC.

V usage is TRBV6-2 or TRBV6-3 and J usage is TRBJ1-2, with D perhaps matching TRBD1 (6 bases). CDR1 and CDR2 (germline): MNHEY, SVGEGT. The CDR3 loop spans 15 amino acids. V was clipped by 6 bases and J by 2 bases, with 16 bases between them. CDR3 nucleotide sequence: TGTGCCAGCAGCCCAGGGACATACCAAAACTATGGCTACACCTTC. Its translation: CASSPGTYQNYGYTF.

V and J are TRBV29-1 and TRBJ2-7, with 9 nucleotides matching TRBD2. CDR3 length equals 12 residues. With 6 bases clipped from V and 3 bases from J, the junction kept 3 bases outside the gene matches. The germline gives CDR1 SQVTM, CDR2 ANQGSEA. The CDR3 sequence is CSVYSGSYEQYF. The CDR3 coding sequence is TGCAGCGTGTATAGCGGGAGCTACGAGCAGTACTTC.

This clone was observed once. The CDR3 DNA sequence: TGTGCCAGTAGTAGCGGATCTAGCACAGATACGCAGTATTTT. This encodes CASSSGSSTDTQYF. The chain employs TRBV19 and TRBJ2-3; D ambiguous. The CDR3 covers 14 residues. Germline V gene lookup returns CDR1 LNHDA and CDR2 SQIVND (reference sequence). The V gene lost 4 bases and the J gene lost 0 bases, with 8 bases spanning the gap.

The chain couples TRBV19 to TRBJ1-1; maybe TRBD1 (5 bases). The V end was cut by 5 bases, the J end by 5 bases, with 18 bases between. The length of the CDR3 is 15 residues. CDR1 and CDR2 from the germline V gene are LNHDA and SQIVND (reference sequence). CDR3 in DNA: TGTGCCAGTAGTTTAACATCAACAGGACTAACTGAAGCTTTCTTT. Protein sequence: CASSLTSTGLTEAFF.

The J gene is TRBJ2-1, the V gene TRBV25-1; D is undetermined. CDR3 size: 15 residues. V dropped 4 bases and J dropped 0 bases, with 10 bases sitting between them. Germline V gives CDR1 MGHDK, CDR2 SYGVNS. The CDR3 DNA follows: TGTGCCAGCAGTGCTCCGGAGAGCTCCTACAATGAGCAGTTCTTC. Protein sequence: CASSAPESSYNEQFF.

V and J are TRBV5-5 and TRBJ2-5; 8 nucleotides line up with TRBD1. CDR1 is SGHKS and CDR2 is YYEKEE in the germline V gene (reference sequence). V was clipped by 3 bases and J by 7 bases; unmatched bases: 14. The CDR3 totals 16 residues. DNA of the CDR3: TGTGCCAGCAGCTCACAGGGGGTTCTATCAGAGAGGACCCAGTACTTC. Translated, it gives CASSSQGVLSERTQYF. Full variable domain (missing parts from reference TRBV5-5 and TRBJ2-5): DAGVTQSPTHLIKTRGQQVTLRCSPISGHKSVSWYQQVLGQGPQFIFQYYEKEERGRGNFPDRFSARQFPNYSSELNVNALLLGDSALYLCASSSQGVLSERTQYFGPGTRLLVL.

The table lists this clone with a count of one. The V gene is TRBV6-2 or TRBV6-3, the J gene TRBJ1-5; D is perhaps TRBD1 (6 bases). Germline V CDR1 and CDR2: MNHEY, SVGEGT. Trimming pared 4 bases from V and 5 bases from J, leaving 15 bases between. The CDR3 covers 15 residues. This CDR3 reads CASSSGQRTYQPQHF. CDR3 nucleotide sequence: TGTGCCAGCAGTTCTGGACAGCGCACCTATCAGCCCCAGCATTTT.

This clone was seen a few times. CDR3 nucleotide sequence: TGTGCCAGCGCAAGGGGGAGCAATCAGCCCCAGCATTTT. This codes for CASARGSNQPQHF. The V call is TRBV19, the J call TRBJ1-5; a weak D match, TRBD1 (6 bases). This CDR3 contains 13 residues. Germline V gene sequence: CDR1 LNHDA, CDR2 SQIVND (reference sequence). V lost 9 bases and J lost 1, with 10 bases in between.